The 23 T cell receptor beta chains below all came from one sample that was sequenced in a study of blood T cell repertoires in COVID-19. Measured with immunoSEQ multiplex PCR; TCRdb has only the in-frame clones, and not every one. The sample shows 150,000 to 200,000 clones, 87% of them seen only once. The sequenced sample was peripheral blood. These TCRs come from a man aged 35 to 55 with active or convalescent COVID-19.

The chain couples TRBV2 to TRBJ1-6; TRBD1 agrees at 8 bases. The J segment lost 4 bases and the V segment lost 4 bases, leaving 12 bases of the junction unmatched. The germline CDR1 and CDR2 sequences are SNHLY and FYNNEI. The CDR3 contains 18 residues. CDR3 DNA: TGTGCCAGCAGTGTACCCAGGGGGCGCGACGTTTATAATTCACCCCTCCACTTT. It specifies CASSVPRGRDVYNSPLHF.

This chain uses TRBV30 with TRBJ1-2; D remains unclear. CDR1 and CDR2 from the germline V gene are GTSNPN and SVGIG (reference sequence). V lost 0 bases, J lost 5 bases, and 16 bases lay in between. The CDR3 runs 15 residues. CDR3 loop: CAWSVMASTGYGYTF. In DNA, the CDR3 is TGTGCCTGGAGTGTAATGGCCAGCACGGGTTATGGCTACACCTTC.

This clone was recorded only once. The rearrangement links TRBV13 to TRBJ1-1; D possibly corresponds to TRBD1 (6 bases). The CDR3 contains 13 residues. Per germline, CDR1 PRHDT and CDR2 FYEKMQ (reference sequence). The V end lost 1 base, the J end lost 3 bases, and 6 bases lay between the germline ends. The CDR3 bases are TGTGCCAGCAGCTTAGACAGGGACACTGAAGCTTTCTTT. This translates into CASSLDRDTEAFF.

The CDR3 is CASSLLGAQGDGYTF. In DNA, the CDR3 is TGTGCCAGCAGCTTATTGGGGGCCCAGGGAGATGGCTACACCTTC. The V gene is TRBV7-2, the J gene TRBJ1-2, with D possibly matching TRBD1 (6 bases). The CDR3 spans 15 residues. Trimming removed 2 bases from V and 6 bases from J, with 16 bases in between. The germline V gene has CDR1 SGHTA and CDR2 FQGNSA.

The genes are TRBV27 and TRBJ1-2, with D uncertain. Germline-derived CDR1 and CDR2 are MNHEY and SMNVEV (reference sequence). CDR3 size: 13 residues. V was pared by 2 bases and J by 4 bases, with 8 bases between. Here the CDR3 DNA reads TGTGCCAGCAGTTTAATCCGCGGCTATGGCTACACCTTC. Its protein product is CASSLIRGYGYTF.

The chain recombines TRBV30 with TRBJ1-1; weak D call: TRBD1 (5 bases). Germline CDR1 GTSNPN, CDR2 SVGIG (reference sequence). The CDR3 spans 14 residues. V was pared by 1 base and J by 5 bases, with 14 bases between. CDR3 DNA: TGTGCCTGGAGTGAAGGCAGGGATGGGACTGAAGCTTTCTTT. It yields the protein CAWSEGRDGTEAFF.

The V call is TRBV10-2, the J call TRBJ2-5; D is perhaps TRBD2 (7 bases). This CDR3 has 14 residues. Germline-derived CDR1 and CDR2 are WSHSY and SAAADI. The germline V and J ends were trimmed by 6 bases and 5 bases, with 16 bases remaining between them. This chain's CDR3 is CASSPGGRGETQYF. The CDR3 region has the DNA TGCGCCAGCAGCCCCGGGGGGCGCGGGGAGACCCAGTACTTC.

In this sample, this clone turned up a few times. V gene TRBV6-5 combines with J gene TRBJ2-3; 8 positions match TRBD1. CDR1 MNHEY and CDR2 SVGAGI come from the germline V gene. J lost 7 bases, V lost 0 bases, and 6 bases had no gene match. This CDR3 has 15 amino acids. This CDR3 reads CASSYSGTGKNTQYF. The CDR3 DNA follows: TGTGCCAGCAGTTACTCCGGGACAGGAAAAAATACGCAGTATTTT.

V and J are TRBV4-1 and TRBJ1-6, with D maybe TRBD1 (6 bases). V lost 1 base, J lost 2 bases, and 9 bases lay in between. The CDR3 loop spans 16 amino acids. Germline CDR1 reads MGHRA; CDR2 reads YSYEKL. In nucleotides, the CDR3 is TGCGCCAGCAGCCAAGCCGGACAGACCTATAATTCACCCCTCCACTTT. It encodes CASSQAGQTYNSPLHF.

The chain has TRBV7-2 and TRBJ2-7; no clear D gene. Germline V CDR1 and CDR2: SGHTA, FQGNSA. Trimming left V 1 base short and J 7 bases short, with 5 bases between. This CDR3 contains 11 residues. The DNA of the CDR3 is TGTGCCAGCAGCTTAGTGGAGGAGCAGTACTTC. Its translation: CASSLVEEQYF.

This clone was seen many times. The gene calls are TRBV24-1 and TRBJ1-1, with D possibly TRBD1 on 5 matching bases. The CDR3 extends over 12 amino acids. Deletions cut 2 bases from V and 10 bases from J, with 10 bases between. The V gene's germline CDR1 is KGHDR and CDR2 SFDVKD. The CDR3 protein is CATSDSAGRAFF. CDR3 sequence (DNA): TGTGCCACCAGTGATTCGGCAGGGCGAGCTTTCTTT.

Only a few counts were recorded for this clone. Other nucleotide sequences from this sample produce the same CDR3. The rearrangement links TRBV10-2 to TRBJ1-2, with a tentative D call TRBD1 (5 bases). This CDR3 is 11 amino acids long. Deletions cut 9 bases from V and 1 base from J, with 6 bases between. Germline V gene data show CDR1 as WSHSY and CDR2 as SAAADI. The CDR3: CASQGNYGYTF. Here the CDR3 DNA reads TGCGCCAGTCAGGGTAACTATGGCTACACCTTC.

The chain has TRBV30 and TRBJ1-5; TRBD1 matches 11 bases. Germline trimming cut 2 bases from V and 6 bases from J; bases unmatched to any gene: 9. The CDR3 covers 16 residues. Germline V CDR1 and CDR2: GTSNPN, SVGIG (reference sequence). The CDR3 loop is CAWSSRGQGASQPQHF. The CDR3 DNA is TGTGCCTGGAGTTCTCGTGGACAGGGGGCGAGTCAGCCCCAGCATTTT.

This chain joins TRBV4-2 and TRBJ2-7; D is possibly TRBD1 (5 bases). This CDR3 contains 13 residues. Trimming pared 2 bases from V and 4 bases from J, leaving 9 bases between. CDR1 is LGHNA, CDR2 YNFKEQ, per germline. For the CDR3, the DNA is TGTGCCAGCAGCCAACAGGGAATGTACGAGCAGTACTTC. Translation: CASSQQGMYEQYF.

The genes are TRBV6-5 and TRBJ2-7; 12 positions agree with TRBD2. The length of the CDR3 is 16 residues. In germline, CDR1 is MNHEY, CDR2 SVGAGI. Trimming cost V 3 bases and J 2 bases; bases outside gene matches: 5. CDR3 coding DNA: TGTGCCAGCAGTTATCGGACTAGCGGGGTTACCTACGAGCAGTACTTC. Translated: CASSYRTSGVTYEQYF.

The chain's CDR3 is CAWGDNLPWNTIYF. The DNA for the CDR3 is TGTGCCTGGGGGGACAACCTTCCTTGGAACACCATATATTTT. The rearrangement joins TRBV30 to TRBJ1-3; D perhaps matches TRBD1 (6 bases). Trimming removed 5 bases from V and 7 bases from J, with 18 bases in between. Per the germline V gene, CDR1 is GTSNPN and CDR2 is SVGIG (reference sequence). CDR3 length equals 14 residues.

This clone was detected once. The gene calls are TRBV6-1 and TRBJ1-5; no clear D gene. The germline V gene encodes CDR1 MNHNS and CDR2 SASEGT. The germline V and J ends were trimmed by 2 bases and 8 bases, with 16 bases remaining between them. This CDR3 contains 15 residues. CDR3 nucleotide sequence: TGTGCCAGCAGTGAACCGACAAGAGCCGGGGAGCCCCAGCATTTT. It translates to CASSEPTRAGEPQHF.

The CDR3 DNA sequence: TGTGCCAGCAGCTCCAGAGGGGGGGGCAATGAGCAGTTCTTC. The encoded protein is CASSSRGGGNEQFF. The chain couples TRBV9 to TRBJ2-1, with D perhaps TRBD2 (7 bases). Trimming removed 4 bases from V and 6 bases from J, with 14 bases in between. Germline V lookup: CDR1 SGDLS, CDR2 YYNGEE. The CDR3 totals 14 residues.

The chain combines TRBV6-5 with TRBJ1-2; D may be TRBD1 (5 bases). V was shortened by 10 bases and J by 3 bases, with 15 bases between the two germline ends. This CDR3 comprises 13 residues. Germline V gene lookup returns CDR1 MNHEY and CDR2 SVGAGI. CDR3 bases: TGTGCCACCCGGTCGGGGGGGTACTATGGCTACACCTTC. Translating gives CATRSGGYYGYTF.

The chain combines TRBV6-2 or TRBV6-3 with TRBJ1-2; the D gene is possibly TRBD1 (6 bases). Germline CDR1 and CDR2: MNHEY and SVGEGT. The length of the CDR3 is 14 residues. Trimming pared 6 bases from V and 0 bases from J, leaving 11 bases between. CDR3 nucleotide sequence: TGTGCCAGCAGCCGGGACACCACTAACTATGGCTACACCTTC. Its translation: CASSRDTTNYGYTF.

V and J are TRBV2 and TRBJ1-1; 10 bases map to TRBD1. The J segment lost 7 bases and the V segment lost 7 bases, leaving 9 bases of the junction unmatched. Germline CDR1 is SNHLY and CDR2 is FYNNEI. CDR3 length: 14 residues. The CDR3 DNA is TGTGCCAGCAACCTGGGACAGGGGTTTGGTGAAGCTTTCTTT. Translating it yields CASNLGQGFGEAFF.

V is TRBV18 and J is TRBJ2-7; 10 bases map to TRBD1. CDR3 size: 15 residues. Germline loops: CDR1 KGHSH, CDR2 LQKENI. V dropped 8 bases and J dropped 2; count of bases not matched to a gene: 9. The CDR3 region has the DNA TGTGCCAGCAAATCCGGGACAGGGGTTCCCTACGAGCAGTACTTC. It encodes CASKSGTGVPYEQYF. Combining the CDR3 with reference TRBV18 and TRBJ2-7 gives the whole variable domain NAGVMQNPRHLVRRRGQEARLRCSPMKGHSHVYWYRQLPEEGLKFMVYLQKENIIDESGMPKERFSAEFPKEGPSILRIQQVVRGDSAAYFCASKSGTGVPYEQYFGPGTRLTVT.

The V and J genes are TRBV29-1 and TRBJ2-5, with 8 bases matching TRBD1. The V segment lost 6 bases and the J segment 2 bases; nucleotides outside the gene matches: 8. CDR3 size: 14 residues. CDR1 is SQVTM, CDR2 ANQGSEA, per germline. As DNA, the CDR3 is TGCAGCGTCTTGGACAGGGAGCGGCAAGAGACCCAGTACTTC. Translated, it gives CSVLDRERQETQYF.